These T cell receptor beta chains were read from a single sample in a study of blood T cell repertoires in COVID-19. Profiled with immunoSEQ multiplex PCR; TCRdb holds only in-frame clones, not every one. The sample lists around 250,000 clones, roughly 88% occurring once. The sequencing input was peripheral blood. The receptors shown here come from a man aged 25-40 years who had recovered from COVID-19. Both conserved end residues are part of each CDR3. D genes are given only for firm matches. Part of the rows lack a size; the others show once, few, many or a class for expanded clones.

>TRBV19|TRBD1|TRBJ2-7|-
TGTGCCAGTAATCCCACAGGGGGCGCCCCCCTCGGAGAGCAGTACTTC
CASNPTGGAPLGEQYF
>TRBV6-1|-|TRBJ1-1|once
TGTGCCAGCAGTGAAGACCCAGGCTCCAACACTGAAGCTTTCTTT
CASSEDPGSNTEAFF
>TRBV6-5|-|TRBJ2-1|-
TGTGCCAGCCTCGGAGGAGCGGCCTTTTACAATGAGCAGTTCTTC
CASLGGAAFYNEQFF
>TRBV7-9|-|TRBJ2-7|-
TGTGCCAGCAGCTTACGGGACGAGCAGTACTTC
CASSLRDEQYF
>TRBV18|-|TRBJ1-2|-
TGTGCCAGCTCACCAGAGAGGGATGGCTACACCTTC
CASSPERDGYTF
>TRBV5-4|-|TRBJ2-3|-
TGTGCCAGCAGCCCCCCTGGGGGTGGAGGGGATACGCAGTATTTT
CASSPPGGGGDTQYF
>TRBV12-5|-|TRBJ2-2|-
TGTGCTAGTGGTTTAGACTCGAACACCGGGGAGCTGTTTTTT
CASGLDSNTGELFF
>TRBV18|-|TRBJ1-5|few
TGTGCCAGCTCACCGGGTGGTGGAGTGAATCAGCCCCAGCATTTT
CASSPGGGVNQPQHF
>TRBV7-2|-|TRBJ2-7|-
TGTGCCAGCAGCTTAAGTAGCGGTCCCCGCGAGCAGTACTTC
CASSLSSGPREQYF
>TRBV3-1/TRBV3-2|-|TRBJ1-3|-
TGTGCCAGCAGCCAAGATCCGGGTCTCTCTGGAAACACCATATATTTT
CASSQDPGLSGNTIYF
>TRBV5-4|TRBD2|TRBJ2-5|-
TGTGCCAGCAGCTTGGCGGGGGGGTTAGCAGAGACCCAGTACTTC
CASSLAGGLAETQYF
>TRBV29-1|-|TRBJ1-2|-
TGCAGCGTTGCAGACTATGGCTACACCTTC
CSVADYGYTF
>TRBV2|-|TRBJ2-5|-
TGTGCCAGCAGAATTACACAAACCCAGTACTTC
CASRITQTQYF
>TRBV5-1|TRBD1|TRBJ1-5|-
TGCGCCAGCAGCTTGTCAGGACAGGGACATCAGCCCCAGCATTTT
CASSLSGQGHQPQHF
>TRBV10-1|-|TRBJ2-5|-
TGCGCCAGCGGTGCCTTACAAGAGACCCAGTACTTC
CASGALQETQYF
>TRBV24-1|-|TRBJ1-5|-
TGTGCCACCAGTGATGCCAGATTAGCAGTCGATCAGCCCCAGCATTTT
CATSDARLAVDQPQHF
>TRBV16|-|TRBJ1-3|-
TGTGCCAGCAGCCAATCAGCCGGCGGTTTAGAAAACACCATATATTTT
CASSQSAGGLENTIYF
>TRBV18|-|TRBJ1-3|-
TGTGCCAGCTCCCCGAGGCAGGGCACTTCCTCTGGAAACACCATATATTTT
CASSPRQGTSSGNTIYF
>TRBV5-6|TRBD2|TRBJ2-1|-
TGTGCCAGCAGCTCACTAGCGGGGGGCTCTTCCCTTTCCTACAATGAGCAGTTCTTC
CASSSLAGGSSLSYNEQFF
>TRBV4-2|-|TRBJ2-5|-
TGTGCCAGCAGCCAAGGAAGGATTCGCGGGGAGGAGGAGACCCAGTACTTC
CASSQGRIRGEEETQYF
>TRBV6-5|-|TRBJ1-4|once
TGTGCCAGCAGTTACTCCGGGGGGGCTTTAGAAAAACTGTTTTTT
CASSYSGGALEKLFF
>TRBV9|TRBD1|TRBJ1-3|-
TGTGCCAGCAGCCCGACAGGGGCGTTCGGAAACACCATATATTTT
CASSPTGAFGNTIYF
>TRBV6-6|-|TRBJ1-3|-
TGTGCCAGCAGTTACCTAGACAGAGACTCTGGAAACACCATATATTTT
CASSYLDRDSGNTIYF
>TRBV4-3|-|TRBJ1-2|-
TGCGCCAGCAGCCAGGAACGGGGACTTAACTATGGCTACACCTTC
CASSQERGLNYGYTF
>TRBV12-5|TRBD2|TRBJ2-3|-
TGTGCTAGTGGTTGGGCCGCGGGGGAGCGGGGTATCCCAGGGACGCAGTATTTT
CASGWAAGERGIPGTQYF
>TRBV7-9|TRBD1|TRBJ2-1|-
TGTGCCAGCAGCTTCCGACAGGGGGCTACCCACAATGAGCAGTTCTTC
CASSFRQGATHNEQFF
>TRBV3-1/TRBV3-2|TRBD2|TRBJ2-3|-
TGTGCCAGCAGCCGGACTAGTGGAGCAGATACGCAGTATTTT
CASSRTSGADTQYF
>TRBV19|TRBD1|TRBJ2-7|-
TGTGCCAGTAGTAAATCCGGACAGGGCCCCTACGAGCAGTACTTC
CASSKSGQGPYEQYF
>TRBV10-3|-|TRBJ2-7|-
TGTGCCATCAGTTCAGGGGGGACTGGTATCTACGAGCAGTACTTC
CAISSGGTGIYEQYF
>TRBV5-4|-|TRBJ2-3|-
TGTGCCAGCAGCTTTAATGAATTACGGGGGACAGATACGCAGTATTTT
CASSFNELRGTDTQYF
>TRBV5-1|-|TRBJ2-5|-
TGCGCCAGCAGCTGGGACATCCAAGAGACCCAGTACTTC
CASSWDIQETQYF
>TRBV6-5|-|TRBJ1-4|-
TGTGCCAGCAGTTACTCGGCAGGCGTTGGTGAAAAACTGTTTTTT
CASSYSAGVGEKLFF